Listed here are 21 T cell receptor beta chains from one sample, sequenced in a study of T cells in Graves' hyperthyroidism and ophthalmopathy. The investigators amplified TCR beta CDR3 regions from RNA transcripts. RT-PCR in the first round (using the HTBI primer set) targeted the TCR CDR3. TCRdb ran MiXCR on the multiplex PCR reads and lists one entry per CDR3 protein. The sample has 600,000 to 650,000 distinct CDR3 sequences, around 20% seen once. Sequencing used blood. The receptors stem from a man aged 30 to 39 with Graves' ophthalmopathy.

The sample holds a few counts of this clonotype. The chain links TRBV5-6 to TRBJ1-1; D might be TRBD1 (5 bases). V was shortened by 6 bases and J by 4 bases, with 16 bases between the two germline ends. The CDR3 sequence is 14 residues long. CDR1 SGHDT and CDR2 YYEEEE come from the germline V gene. The DNA of the CDR3 is TGTGCCAGCACCCGGACCAGCGGGGGCACTGAAGCTTTCTTT. The encoded protein is CASTRTSGGTEAFF.

This clonotype turned up a few times. The gene calls are TRBV9 and TRBJ2-5; tentative D call: TRBD1 (5 bases). Trimming stripped 3 bases from V and 11 bases from J, with 14 bases between. This CDR3 is built from 12 residues. Germline-derived CDR1 and CDR2 are SGDLS and YYNGEE. This CDR3 is CASSARVRCQYF. The CDR3 DNA is TGTGCCAGCAGCGCCAGGGTACGGTGTCAGTACTTC.

This chain links TRBV5-1 with TRBJ2-1; the D gene could be TRBD1 or TRBD2 (5 bases each). CDR3 length: 17 residues. V lost 1 base, J lost 0 bases, and 14 bases lay in between. Germline loops: CDR1 SGHRS, CDR2 YFSETQ. CDR3 protein: CASSLSEGPLSYNEQFF. The DNA of the CDR3 is TGCGCCAGCAGCTTGTCCGAGGGACCTCTCTCCTACAATGAGCAGTTCTTC.

The sample holds a few counts of this clonotype. This rearrangement joins TRBV20-1 to TRBJ1-5; no definite D call. The CDR3 sequence is 15 residues long. In germline, CDR1 is DFQATT, CDR2 SNEGSKA (reference sequence). Trimming left V 5 bases short and J 2 bases short, with 16 bases between. As DNA, the CDR3 is TGCAGTGCTCCCATACCGACTGGGCGCAATCAGCCCCAGCATTTT. As protein: CSAPIPTGRNQPQHF.

The chain links TRBV9 to TRBJ2-3, with a tentative D call TRBD2 (5 bases). V was pared by 0 bases and J by 1 base, with 15 bases between. The CDR3 runs to 17 residues. CDR1 and CDR2 from the germline V gene are SGDLS and YYNGEE. The chain's CDR3 is CASSVATEGRGTDTQYF. The CDR3 DNA reads as TGTGCCAGCAGCGTAGCTACTGAGGGCCGGGGCACAGATACGCAGTATTTT.

This clonotype was seen repeatedly, ten times or more. This chain connects TRBV28 to TRBJ1-5; D is undetermined. V was trimmed by 3 bases and J by 3 bases, leaving 18 bases between them. The CDR3 has 17 residues. Germline CDR1 MDHEN, CDR2 SYDVKM. The chain's CDR3 is CASSFWLEREDNQPQHF. The CDR3 region has the DNA TGTGCCAGCAGTTTTTGGTTGGAAAGGGAGGACAATCAGCCCCAGCATTTT.

DNA for the CDR3: TGCAGTGCGTACAAGGGGGCGCGGACTGAAGCTTTCTTT. It yields the protein CSAYKGARTEAFF. The chain combines TRBV20-1 with TRBJ1-1; 7 bases are a match to TRBD1. Germline lookup yields CDR1 DFQATT and CDR2 SNEGSKA (reference sequence). This CDR3 spans 13 amino acids. V lost 6 bases to trimming and J lost 5 bases; unmatched junction nucleotides: 9.

Only a few counts were recorded for this clonotype. The CDR3 is CSVGGWKSNTGELFF. DNA of the CDR3: TGCAGCGTTGGGGGCTGGAAATCGAACACCGGGGAGCTGTTTTTT. The V gene is TRBV29-1, the J gene TRBJ2-2; a weak D match, TRBD1 (5 bases). The CDR3 has 15 amino acids. Germline lookup yields CDR1 SQVTM and CDR2 ANQGSEA. Trimming cost V 4 bases and J 0 bases, with 12 bases left between them.

This clonotype was picked up many times. This chain uses TRBV11-1 with TRBJ2-1; 11 bases align to TRBD2. This CDR3 has 14 residues. Germline V gene lookup returns CDR1 SGHAT and CDR2 FQDESV (reference sequence). After removal of 5 bases from V and 10 bases from J, the junction contained 7 bases not matched to a gene. The chain's CDR3 is CASSPGLAGQEQFF. The CDR3 nucleotides are TGTGCCAGCAGCCCCGGACTAGCGGGCCAGGAGCAGTTCTTC.

The sample holds a few counts of this clonotype. This chain joins TRBV7-8 and TRBJ1-5; D is perhaps TRBD1 (6 bases). Trimming stripped 0 bases from V and 6 bases from J, with 12 bases between. Per germline, CDR1 SGHVS and CDR2 FQNEAQ. This CDR3 spans 15 amino acids. The CDR3 reads CASSLAVGGSQPQHF. In DNA, the CDR3 is TGTGCCAGCAGCTTAGCTGTGGGGGGCAGTCAGCCCCAGCATTTT.

The chain has TRBV6-5 and TRBJ2-1, with D unclear. Germline assignment: CDR1 MNHEY and CDR2 SVGAGI. The CDR3 covers 14 residues. Trimming removed 0 bases from V and 3 bases from J, with 6 bases in between. DNA of the CDR3: TGTGCCAGCAGTTACTCCACAGTCTACAATGAGCAGTTCTTC. It encodes CASSYSTVYNEQFF.

This clonotype showed up many times. The rearrangement links TRBV12-3 or TRBV12-4 to TRBJ1-1; TRBD1 agrees at 7 bases. This CDR3 spans 14 amino acids. The junction had 7 bases not matched to a gene; V was cut back by 5 bases and J by 4 bases. The CDR3 sequence is CASSVTGRGTEAFF. Written as DNA, the CDR3 is TGTGCCAGCAGTGTGACAGGGCGCGGCACTGAAGCTTTCTTT.

The chain carries TRBV28 and TRBJ1-3, with unresolved D. This CDR3 comprises 14 residues. Germline V gives CDR1 MDHEN, CDR2 SYDVKM. The V and J ends lost 8 bases and 4 bases respectively, with 15 bases between them. CDR3 protein: CASGSGWQGNTIYF. For the CDR3, the DNA is TGTGCCAGCGGGAGCGGGTGGCAGGGAAACACCATATATTTT.

This clonotype has only a few counts. The chain uses TRBV27 and TRBJ2-1, with TRBD2 matching 8 bases. In germline, CDR1 is MNHEY, CDR2 SMNVEV (reference sequence). The trim removed 8 bases at V and 6 bases at J, leaving 12 bases unmatched. The CDR3 extends over 15 amino acids. The CDR3 coding sequence is TGTGCCAGCGGCCTCCCCCCACTAGCGGCCAATGAGCAGTTCTTC. It is translated as CASGLPPLAANEQFF.

V gene TRBV3-1 combines with J gene TRBJ2-1; maybe TRBD2 (5 bases). In germline, CDR1 is LGHDT, CDR2 YNNKEL (reference sequence). V lost 2 bases to trimming and J lost 2 bases, with 13 bases between them. This CDR3 has 16 amino acids. CDR3 in DNA: TGTGCCAGCAGCCAAAGAGGGAGCAGGACCTACAATGAGCAGTTCTTC. Encoded protein: CASSQRGSRTYNEQFF.

This clonotype was detected a few times. This chain joins TRBV30 and TRBJ2-1; D is tentatively TRBD1 or TRBD2 (6 bases each). The ends were cut back, 2 bases at V and 6 bases at J, with 14 bases in the middle. Germline V gene data show CDR1 as GTSNPN and CDR2 as SVGIG (reference sequence). CDR3 size: 14 residues. The CDR3: CAWSLGGASNEQFF. The CDR3 DNA follows: TGTGCCTGGAGTTTGGGGGGCGCTTCCAATGAGCAGTTCTTC.

This clonotype was seen only a few times. This chain uses TRBV20-1 with TRBJ1-6, with 9 positions matching TRBD1. V shed 6 bases and J 0 bases; nucleotides not matched to a gene: 6. In germline, CDR1 is DFQATT, CDR2 SNEGSKA (reference sequence). This CDR3 is 16 amino acids long. CDR3 loop: CSASGTGHSYNSPLHF. In nucleotides, the CDR3 is TGCAGTGCCTCCGGGACAGGGCACTCCTATAATTCACCCCTCCACTTT.

V is TRBV27 and J is TRBJ1-5; D perhaps matches TRBD1 (6 bases). The CDR3 totals 15 residues. Trimming stripped 6 bases from V and 2 bases from J, with 14 bases between. Germline V gives CDR1 MNHEY, CDR2 SMNVEV (reference sequence). In DNA, the CDR3 is TGTGCCAGCAGCCCCGAACAGGGTGGCAATCAGCCCCAGCATTTT. It encodes CASSPEQGGNQPQHF.

The table lists this clonotype with a few counts. The rearrangement joins TRBV7-2 to TRBJ2-1; 8 bases fit TRBD2. Germline trimming cut 2 bases from V and 12 bases from J; bases unmatched to any gene: 9. CDR1 is SGHTA and CDR2 is FQGNSA in the germline V gene. The CDR3 runs to 14 residues. CDR3 in amino acids: CASSLIGSGKVQFF. The CDR3 DNA is TGTGCCAGCAGCTTAATAGGTAGCGGGAAGGTGCAGTTCTTC.

The chain is built from TRBV7-9 and TRBJ2-6, with unresolved D. This CDR3 region has 14 residues. Trimming removed 5 bases at V and 2 bases at J, with 7 bases between. Germline CDR1 is SEHNR and CDR2 is FQNEAQ (reference sequence). The CDR3 bases are TGTGCCAGCAGCGTCGGTGCTGGGGCCAACGTCCTGACTTTC. It translates to CASSVGAGANVLTF.

The genes are TRBV7-3 and TRBJ1-5; D gene unclear. Trimming cost V 5 bases and J 1 base, with 15 bases left between them. Germline lookup yields CDR1 SGHTA and CDR2 FQGTGA. The CDR3 loop spans 16 amino acids. CDR3 nucleotide sequence: TGTGCCAGCAGCCGCCCGAGCTTTACGAGCAATCAGCCCCAGCATTTT. The encoded protein is CASSRPSFTSNQPQHF.